The entry that follows covers one TCR beta chain sequence. CDR1 is SGHRS and CDR2 is YFSETQ in the germline V gene. The CDR3 covers 15 residues. Unmatched junction bases numbered 3, after V lost 3 bases and J lost 0 bases. This entry belongs to a study of blood T cell repertoires in COVID-19. Study in general: COVID-19 samples collected from the United States, Italy and Spain covered acute and convalescent phases. T cells, B-cell-depleted T cells, or PBMCs supplied cDNA or gDNA.

In Seattle, patients joined the study during active infection and were tracked longitudinally. Per the original methods: The authors estimated nucleated cell counts from reference gene primer amplification. Assay used: immunoSEQ multiplex PCR; TCRdb lists only in-frame clones, some missing. The D gene and trimming were derived from the DNA, and the V and J assignments and clone size from that table. The repertoire consists of 300,000 to 400,000 clones, with 88% occurring once and the leading ten covering around 7.9%. The clonotype was recovered from an older woman with COVID-19, enrolled during active disease. Material: peripheral blood. V usage is TRBV5-1 and J usage is TRBJ2-7, with 10 bases identical to TRBD2. Written as DNA, the CDR3 is TGCGCCAGCAGCTCTAGCGGGGGCCGCTCCTACGAGCAGTACTTC. Protein: CASSSSGGRSYEQYF.